The 16 T cell receptor beta chains below all came from one sample that was sequenced in a study of blood T cell repertoires in COVID-19. Profiled with immunoSEQ multiplex PCR; TCRdb holds only in-frame clones, not every one. The profile shows more than 90,000 clones, 85% of them singletons. Specimen: peripheral blood. These receptor sequences come from an elderly man with acute or convalescent COVID-19.

This clone was seen more than once but under ten times. This chain connects TRBV28 to TRBJ2-3; the match to TRBD1 covers 8 bases. J gave up 0 bases and V 6 bases, and 8 bases lay outside the gene matches. Germline CDR1 reads MDHEN; CDR2 reads SYDVKM. This CDR3 has 16 amino acids. CDR3 coding DNA: TGTGCCAGCAGACCCCAGGGGGCTCCCAGCACAGATACGCAGTATTTT. Amino acids: CASRPQGAPSTDTQYF.

The chain employs TRBV27 and TRBJ2-2, with D maybe TRBD1 (5 bases). Trimming stripped 4 bases from V and 4 bases from J, with 10 bases between. Germline loops: CDR1 MNHEY, CDR2 SMNVEV (reference sequence). This CDR3 comprises 14 residues. The CDR3 DNA sequence: TGTGCCAGCAGTTGGCAGGGTGGCACCGGGGAGCTGTTTTTT. This codes for CASSWQGGTGELFF.

The chain combines TRBV7-8 with TRBJ2-7; no definite D call. V was clipped by 5 bases and J by 0 bases, with 14 bases between them. Germline CDR1 is SGHVS and CDR2 is FQNEAQ. CDR3 length: 15 residues. For the CDR3, the DNA is TGTGCCAGCAGCCGAGACCTGTCGAGCTCCTACGAGCAGTACTTC. This translates into CASSRDLSSSYEQYF. Drawing the rest from reference TRBV7-8 and TRBJ2-7, the complete variable domain is GAGVSQSPRYKVAKRGQDVALRCDPISGHVSLFWYQQALGQGPEFLTYFQNEAQLDKSGLPSDRFFAERPEGSVSTLKIQRTQQEDSAVYLCASSRDLSSSYEQYFGPGTRLTVT.

This clone is a singleton in its sample. This sequence joins TRBV5-1 and TRBJ1-4; a weak D match, TRBD1 (5 bases). The germline CDR1 and CDR2 sequences are SGHRS and YFSETQ. V was clipped by 4 bases and J by 6 bases, with 16 bases between them. The CDR3 is 15 residues long. The CDR3, as DNA: TGCGCCAGCAGCCCCGCGGGGCAGAATCATGAAAAACTGTTTTTT. It encodes CASSPAGQNHEKLFF.

The chain links TRBV29-1 to TRBJ2-5; D is perhaps TRBD2 (7 bases). The germline V and J ends were trimmed by 4 bases and 7 bases, with 22 bases remaining between them. The CDR3 runs to 15 residues. From germline, CDR1 is SQVTM and CDR2 ANQGSEA. CDR3 coding DNA: TGCAGCGTTGCACACAGGGTGGGGGAGGGGGTGACCCAGTACTTC. Its translation is CSVAHRVGEGVTQYF. Combining the CDR3 with reference TRBV29-1 and TRBJ2-5 gives the whole variable domain SAVISQKPSRDICQRGTSLTIQCQVDSQVTMMFWYRQQPGQSLTLIATANQGSEATYESGFVIDKFPISRPNLTFSTLTVSNMSPEDSSIYLCSVAHRVGEGVTQYFGPGTRLLVL.

The CDR3 DNA reads TGTGCCAGCAGTGAATACAGGGGGTCGGGGGCCAACGTCCTGACTTTC. The encoded protein is CASSEYRGSGANVLTF. The chain combines TRBV6-1 with TRBJ2-6, with 8 bases fitting TRBD1. The CDR3 runs 16 residues. The trim removed 2 bases at V and 4 bases at J, leaving 4 bases unmatched. Germline V gene data show CDR1 as MNHNS and CDR2 as SASEGT.

The CDR3 sequence is CASSLQNRVGNTIYF. The CDR3 DNA is TGTGCCAGCAGCTTGCAAAACAGGGTTGGAAACACCATATATTTT. The rearrangement uses TRBV5-4 and TRBJ1-3, with D possibly TRBD1 on 6 matching bases. This CDR3 contains 15 residues. Germline values: CDR1 SGHNT, CDR2 YYREEE (reference sequence). V lost 1 base and J lost 3, with 11 bases in between.

This clone appeared a single time. The V gene is TRBV21-1, the J gene TRBJ1-1; no DNA check was done on the table's D call, TRBD1. TRBV21-1 is a documented pseudogene. CDR3 size: 21 residues. CDR3 sequence reads: CASSKALSQTPGQGLNTEAFF. CDR3 nucleotide sequence: TGTGCCAGCAGCAAAGCGCTTTCCCAGACCCCGGGACAGGGCCTTAACACTGAAGCTTTCTTT.

V and J are TRBV7-3 and TRBJ2-1; TRBD1 matches at 8 bases. Germline V CDR1 and CDR2: SGHTA, FQGTGA. The CDR3 consists of 14 residues. The ends lost 3 bases at V and 4 bases at J; junction bases unmatched: 2. The CDR3 DNA follows: TGTGCCAGCAGCTTGGACAGGGCGTACAATGAGCAGTTCTTC. Translating gives CASSLDRAYNEQFF.

The V and J genes are TRBV30 and TRBJ1-2, with TRBD1 as a possible D gene (5 bases). Germline CDR1 and CDR2: GTSNPN and SVGIG (reference sequence). V was shortened by 2 bases and J by 5 bases, with 12 bases between the two germline ends. This CDR3 region has 13 residues. Written as DNA, the CDR3 is TGTGCCTGGAGTCTAGGGGCGCGGTATGGCTACACCTTC. Translating it yields CAWSLGARYGYTF.

The chain couples TRBV13 to TRBJ1-3, with D hard to call. Trimming took off 3 bases at V and 1 base at J, with 4 bases between the two ends. The CDR3 runs 13 residues. Germline assignment: CDR1 PRHDT and CDR2 FYEKMQ (reference sequence). This CDR3 is CASSLYSGNTIYF. CDR3 DNA sequence: TGTGCCAGCAGCTTGTATTCTGGAAACACCATATATTTT.

The V gene is TRBV23-1, the J gene TRBJ2-7, with a tentative D call TRBD2 (5 bases). TRBV23-1 is identified as an open reading frame with a role that is uncertain. CDR3 length: 15 amino acids. V lost 3 bases, J lost 2 bases, and 14 bases lay in between. This CDR3 is CASSQSNGLTYEQYF. CDR3 in DNA: TGCGCCAGCAGTCAGTCGAACGGACTTACCTACGAGCAGTACTTC.

This chain uses TRBV7-2 with TRBJ1-6; maybe TRBD1 (6 bases). The CDR3 length is 17 residues. V shed 2 bases and J shed 0 bases, with 11 bases lying between them. Germline CDR1 is SGHTA and CDR2 is FQGNSA. CDR3 in amino acids: CASSLYQGSSYNSPLHF. In nucleotides, the CDR3 is TGTGCCAGCAGCTTATACCAGGGGAGCTCCTATAATTCACCCCTCCACTTT.

The rearrangement joins TRBV11-2 to TRBJ1-4; D is uncertain. The CDR3 extends over 11 amino acids. Germline assignment: CDR1 SGHAT and CDR2 FQNNGV. V lost 5 bases and J 7 bases, leaving 5 bases between the germline ends. CDR3: CASSIFEKLFF. CDR3 bases: TGTGCCAGCAGCATCTTTGAAAAACTGTTTTTT.

The chain has TRBV14 and TRBJ2-5, with 7 bases fitting TRBD2. V gave up 6 bases and J gave up 2 bases; unmatched junction bases: 18. CDR3 length: 18 amino acids. Germline values: CDR1 SGHDN, CDR2 FVKESK. The DNA of the CDR3 is TGTGCCAGCAGTTTGGGAGGATTTGCGGCGGGAGTTCAAGAGACCCAGTACTTC. It specifies CASSLGGFAAGVQETQYF.

DNA of the CDR3: TGTGCCAGCAGCTTTCGGCGGAGCCTCACAGATACGCAGTATTTT. Its translation: CASSFRRSLTDTQYF. The J gene is TRBJ2-3, the V gene TRBV7-3; D gene uncertain. Trimming removed 3 bases from V and 2 bases from J, with 12 bases in between. This CDR3 spans 15 amino acids. Germline-derived CDR1 and CDR2 are SGHTA and FQGTGA. The variable domain in full, completed from reference TRBV7-3 and TRBJ2-3, reads GAGVSQTPSNKVTEKGKYVELRCDPISGHTALYWYRQSLGQGPEFLIYFQGTGAADDSGLPNDRFFAVRPEGSVSTLKIQRTERGDSAVYLCASSFRRSLTDTQYFGPGTRLTVL.